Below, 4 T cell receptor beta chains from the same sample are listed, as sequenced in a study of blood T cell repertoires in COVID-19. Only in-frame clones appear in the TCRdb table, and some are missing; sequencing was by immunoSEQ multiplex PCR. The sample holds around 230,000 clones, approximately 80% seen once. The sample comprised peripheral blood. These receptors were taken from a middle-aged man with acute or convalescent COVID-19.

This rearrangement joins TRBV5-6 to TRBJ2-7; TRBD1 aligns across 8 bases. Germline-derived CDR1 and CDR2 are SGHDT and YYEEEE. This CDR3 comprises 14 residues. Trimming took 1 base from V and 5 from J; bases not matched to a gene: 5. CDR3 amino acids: CASSLKGTGNEQYF. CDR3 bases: TGTGCCAGCAGCTTGAAGGGGACAGGTAACGAGCAGTACTTC.

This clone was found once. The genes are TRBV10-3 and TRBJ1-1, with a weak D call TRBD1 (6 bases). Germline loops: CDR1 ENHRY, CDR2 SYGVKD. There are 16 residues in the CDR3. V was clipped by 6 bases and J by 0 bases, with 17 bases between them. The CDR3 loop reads CAIRGDTGVMNTEAFF. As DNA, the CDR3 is TGTGCCATCAGGGGGGACACGGGCGTCATGAACACTGAAGCTTTCTTT.

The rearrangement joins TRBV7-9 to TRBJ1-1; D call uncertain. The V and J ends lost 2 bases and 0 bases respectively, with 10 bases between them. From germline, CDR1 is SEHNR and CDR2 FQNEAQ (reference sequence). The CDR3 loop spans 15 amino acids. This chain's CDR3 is CASSLTQLMNTEAFF. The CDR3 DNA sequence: TGTGCCAGCAGCTTAACACAGTTAATGAACACTGAAGCTTTCTTT.

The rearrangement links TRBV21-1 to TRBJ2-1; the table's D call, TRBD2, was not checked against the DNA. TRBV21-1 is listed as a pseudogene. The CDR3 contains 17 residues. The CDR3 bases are TGTGCCAGCAGCAAAGTGCCTAGCGGGAGCTCCTACAATGAGCAGTTCTTC. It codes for CASSKVPSGSSYNEQFF.